Following are 8 T cell receptor beta chains from one sample sequenced in a study of graft-versus-host responses after intestinal transplantation. Here immunoSEQ multiplex PCR was the method, and the copy in TCRdb shows in-frame clones only, minus some. The sample yields roughly 4,900 clones, about a quarter seen once. The sequenced sample was alloreactive CD4+ T cells from a mixed lymphocyte reaction culture, obtained before intestinal transplant. As for subset: CFSE-low proliferating T cells sorted from approximately 6-day pre-transplant mixed lymphocyte reaction (GvH or HvG direction). The receptors come from a human patient who received an intestinal transplant.

This clone has more than one count but fewer than ten. The chain combines TRBV7-2 with TRBJ1-2; 8 bases are a match to TRBD1. There are 13 residues in the CDR3. With 2 bases clipped from V and 6 bases from J, the junction kept 2 bases outside the gene matches. Germline lookup yields CDR1 SGHTA and CDR2 FQGNSA. CDR3: CASSLTGGDGYTF. CDR3 sequence (DNA): TGTGCCAGCAGCTTAACAGGGGGTGATGGCTACACCTTC.

This sequence joins TRBV4-2 and TRBJ2-3; 12 bases align to TRBD2. The V gene end was trimmed by 4 bases and the J gene end by 2 bases; junction bases not matched to a gene: 4. The CDR3 has 16 residues. In germline, CDR1 is LGHNA, CDR2 YNFKEQ. The CDR3 loop reads CASSLWTSGVTDTQYF. CDR3 sequence (DNA): TGTGCCAGCAGCCTCTGGACTAGCGGGGTCACAGATACGCAGTATTTT.

This clone was picked up a small number of times. The chain carries TRBV6-6 and TRBJ1-2, with D perhaps TRBD1 (5 bases). Trimming pared 5 bases from V and 5 bases from J, leaving 18 bases between. This CDR3 has 15 amino acids. Germline-derived CDR1 and CDR2 are MNHNY and SVGAGI (reference sequence). This chain's CDR3 is CASSPDRGSSYGYTF. The CDR3 DNA is TGTGCCAGCAGTCCCGACAGAGGGTCCTCGTATGGCTACACCTTC.

This chain links TRBV6-5 with TRBJ2-7, with D perhaps TRBD1 (5 bases). V dropped 6 bases and J dropped 1 base, with 7 bases sitting between them. CDR3 length: 12 amino acids. The germline CDR1 and CDR2 sequences are MNHEY and SVGAGI. The CDR3 bases are TGTGCCAGCAGGCAGGGATCCTACGAGCAGTACTTC. Its protein is CASRQGSYEQYF.

This clone has only a few counts. The rearrangement uses TRBV7-2 and TRBJ2-1, with 9 bases fitting TRBD2. Germline-derived CDR1 and CDR2 are SGHTA and FQGNSA. Trimming at V came to 4 bases and at J to 0 bases, leaving 7 bases not matched to a gene. The CDR3 length is 17 residues. CDR3 coding DNA: TGTGCCAGCAGCTCCTGGACTAGCGTACGCTCCTACAATGAGCAGTTCTTC. Its protein product is CASSSWTSVRSYNEQFF.

This clone turned up a few times. The rearrangement uses TRBV6-1 and TRBJ1-4; TRBD1 agrees at 10 bases. Germline V gene data show CDR1 as MNHNS and CDR2 as SASEGT. V lost 6 bases and J lost 8; bases outside the gene matches: 6. This CDR3 region has 14 residues. The CDR3 coding sequence is TGTGCCAGCAGACCGGGACAGGGGAGGGAAAAACTGTTTTTT. Its translation: CASRPGQGREKLFF.

This clone has more than one count but fewer than ten. The chain joins TRBV7-9 to TRBJ1-3; D call uncertain. Germline V CDR1 and CDR2: SEHNR, FQNEAQ (reference sequence). The CDR3 loop spans 11 amino acids. Trimming pared 2 bases from V and 7 bases from J, leaving 3 bases between. The CDR3, as DNA: TGTGCCAGCAGCTTACTGAACACCATATATTTT. It encodes CASSLLNTIYF. Supplemented by reference TRBV7-9 and TRBJ1-3, the full variable domain reads DTGVSQNPRHKITKRGQNVTFRCDPISEHNRLYWYRQTLGQGPEFLTYFQNEAQLEKSRLLSDRFSAERPKGSFSTLEIQRTEQGDSAMYLCASSLLNTIYFGEGSWLTVV.

The chain carries TRBV7-6 and TRBJ1-1; 7 nucleotides agree with TRBD1. V gave up 5 bases and J gave up 0 bases; unmatched junction bases: 3. Germline V gives CDR1 SGHVS, CDR2 FNYEAQ. This CDR3 is built from 14 residues. This CDR3 is CASSRDSLNTEAFF. The CDR3 DNA reads as TGTGCCAGCAGCCGGGACAGCCTGAACACTGAAGCTTTCTTT.